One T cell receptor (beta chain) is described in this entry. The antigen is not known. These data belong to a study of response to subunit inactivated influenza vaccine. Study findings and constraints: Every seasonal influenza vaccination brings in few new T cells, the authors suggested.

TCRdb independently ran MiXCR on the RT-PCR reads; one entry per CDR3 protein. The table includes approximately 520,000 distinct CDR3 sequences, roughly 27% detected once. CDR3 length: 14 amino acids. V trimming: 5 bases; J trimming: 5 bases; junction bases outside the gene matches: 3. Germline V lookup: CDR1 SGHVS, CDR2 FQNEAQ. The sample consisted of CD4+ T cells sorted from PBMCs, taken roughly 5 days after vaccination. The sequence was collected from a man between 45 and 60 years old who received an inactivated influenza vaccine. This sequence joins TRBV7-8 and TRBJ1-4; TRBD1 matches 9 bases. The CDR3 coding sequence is TGTGCCAGCAGCCACGGACAGGGGAATGAAAAACTGTTTTTT. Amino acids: CASSHGQGNEKLFF.